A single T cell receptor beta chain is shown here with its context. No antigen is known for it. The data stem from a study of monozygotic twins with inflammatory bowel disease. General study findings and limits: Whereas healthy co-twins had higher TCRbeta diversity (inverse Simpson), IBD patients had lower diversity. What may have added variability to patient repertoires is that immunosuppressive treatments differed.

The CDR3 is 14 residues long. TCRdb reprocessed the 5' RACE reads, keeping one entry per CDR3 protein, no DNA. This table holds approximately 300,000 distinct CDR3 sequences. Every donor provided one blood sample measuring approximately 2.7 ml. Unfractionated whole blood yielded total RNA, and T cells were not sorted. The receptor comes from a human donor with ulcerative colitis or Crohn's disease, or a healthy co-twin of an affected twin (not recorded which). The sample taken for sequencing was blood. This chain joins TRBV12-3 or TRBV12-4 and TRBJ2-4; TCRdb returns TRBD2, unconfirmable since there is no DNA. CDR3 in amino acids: CASSVSLQTNMQYF.